This T cell receptor (beta chain) stems from a study of T cell responses to AZD1222 COVID-19 vaccine. Study outcomes and limitations: Among the donors, most were white British and more were female, and clonal diversity was possibly underestimated.

A remark on this clone: The antigen is undetermined.

Only in-frame clones appear in the TCRdb table, and some are missing; sequencing was by immunoSEQ multiplex PCR. In the table there are about 150,000 clones, around nine tenths of which are singletons. Material: peripheral blood, obtained on day 0 of MenACWY control vaccination. The TCR sequence derives from an adult in good health.

CDR3 residues: CASSGYSGNTIYF. The CDR3 DNA is TGTGCCAGCTCGGGATACTCTGGAAACACCATATATTTT. The chain joins TRBV11-2 to TRBJ1-3; no firm D call. V lost 8 bases and J lost 0, with 8 bases in between. This CDR3 is 13 amino acids long. From germline, CDR1 is SGHAT and CDR2 FQNNGV.